This note documents a single T cell receptor beta chain sequence. The antigen is not known. These data are taken from a study of early T cells in non-severe SARS-CoV-2 infection. Trimming took off 5 bases at V and 4 bases at J, with 12 bases between the two ends. CDR1 is SGHTA and CDR2 is FQGNSA in the germline V gene. The CDR3 sequence is 15 residues long. Whole-study findings and limits: VDJdb matching favored anti-spike CD8 responses, missing private and CD4 specificities.

One entry per CDR3 protein, called by TCRdb with MiXCR from the 5' RACE reads. The sample lists 100,000 or so distinct CDR3 sequences, 16% occurring once. Sequenced material: whole blood, taken at baseline. The clonotype comes from an adult who was a healthcare worker with PCR-confirmed SARS-CoV-2 infection or an uninfected control (not recorded which). This chain connects TRBV7-2 to TRBJ1-6, with a possible D match to TRBD1 (5 bases). This chain's CDR3 is CASSPPGDYNSPLHF. In DNA form, the CDR3 reads TGTGCCAGCAGCCCCCCGGGGGATTATAATTCACCCCTCCACTTT.